These 30 T cell receptor beta chains share one sample of origin, sequenced in a study of shared clonotypes between healthy human individuals. Produced via immunoSEQ multiplex PCR; TCRdb's table is partial and in-frame only. The sample carries about 2.4 million clones, 90% to 95% recorded once. The sample taken for sequencing was naive CD4+ T cells sorted from blood. Subset specified: CD45RA+ positively selected. These receptors all come from a man aged 18 to 35 in good health.

This clone was detected only once. The chain recombines TRBV5-1 with TRBJ1-1; 7 bases match TRBD1. The CDR3 length is 16 residues. V dropped 3 bases and J dropped 0; count of bases not matched to a gene: 8. Germline CDR1 reads SGHRS; CDR2 reads YFSETQ. The CDR3 reads CASSSGQVSLNTEAFF. The CDR3 region has the DNA TGCGCCAGCAGCTCAGGACAGGTATCTTTGAACACTGAAGCTTTCTTT.

The V gene is TRBV29-1, the J gene TRBJ2-5, with 9 nucleotides matching TRBD2. This CDR3 contains 16 residues. V was pared by 4 bases and J by 1 base, with 10 bases of the junction left unmatched. Per the germline V gene, CDR1 is SQVTM and CDR2 is ANQGSEA. For the CDR3, the DNA is TGCAGCGTTGCCTCTAGCGGGAACCAACCCCAAGAGACCCAGTACTTC. It encodes CSVASSGNQPQETQYF.

Here the CDR3 DNA reads TGTGCCTGGAGTGTACTAGGGGGGGCGCCTGGAGGTGGCTACACCTTC. Its translation: CAWSVLGGAPGGGYTF. The V gene is TRBV30, the J gene TRBJ1-2, with D perhaps matching TRBD1 (6 bases). This CDR3 comprises 16 residues. The V and J ends lost 0 bases and 7 bases respectively, with 21 bases between them. Germline lookup yields CDR1 GTSNPN and CDR2 SVGIG (reference sequence).

The DNA for the CDR3 is TGTGCCAGCAGCTTGGGGTTTGGAAACACCATATATTTT. This gives the protein CASSLGFGNTIYF. This sequence joins TRBV5-6 and TRBJ1-3, with D unresolved. The CDR3 consists of 13 residues. V lost 0 bases and J lost 3, with 4 bases in between. Germline CDR1 reads SGHDT; CDR2 reads YYEEEE. Drawing the rest from reference TRBV5-6 and TRBJ1-3, the complete variable domain is DAGVTQSPTHLIKTRGQQVTLRCSPKSGHDTVSWYQQALGQGPQFIFQYYEEEERQRGNFPDRFSGHQFPNYSSELNVNALLLGDSALYLCASSLGFGNTIYFGEGSWLTVV.

The rearrangement links TRBV7-2 to TRBJ2-1; possible D gene TRBD2, 6 bases. This CDR3 comprises 16 residues. The germline V and J ends were trimmed by 1 base and 1 base, with 11 bases remaining between them. Germline values: CDR1 SGHTA, CDR2 FQGNSA. The CDR3 spells CASSLVASESYNEQFF. CDR3 DNA: TGTGCCAGCAGCTTAGTCGCTAGCGAGTCCTACAATGAGCAGTTCTTC. The variable domain in full, completed from reference TRBV7-2 and TRBJ2-1, reads GAGVSQSPSNKVTEKGKDVELRCDPISGHTALYWYRQSLGQGLEFLIYFQGNSAPDKSGLPSDRFSAERTGGSVSTLTIQRTQQEDSAVYLCASSLVASESYNEQFFGPGTRLTVL.

With regard to this clone: The same CDR3 is also encoded by other DNA sequences in this sample. This rearrangement joins TRBV5-4 to TRBJ1-4; D not resolved. The V and J ends lost 0 bases and 3 bases respectively, with 6 bases between them. This CDR3 spans 14 amino acids. Germline values: CDR1 SGHNT, CDR2 YYREEE (reference sequence). The CDR3: CASSLAGPNEKLFF. The CDR3, as DNA: TGTGCCAGCAGCTTGGCTGGGCCTAATGAAAAACTGTTTTTT.

The chain combines TRBV30 with TRBJ2-7; D gene unclear. With 2 bases removed from V and 6 bases from J, the gap between germline ends came to 20 bases. Germline V gene lookup returns CDR1 GTSNPN and CDR2 SVGIG (reference sequence). The CDR3 totals 15 residues. The CDR3 spells CAWSPATELRSEQYF. CDR3 bases: TGTGCCTGGAGTCCGGCAACCGAGCTAAGATCCGAGCAGTACTTC.

The chain employs TRBV2 and TRBJ1-5; D is uncertain. Trimming shortened V by 6 bases and J by 0 bases, and 18 bases separated the two germline ends. Germline lookup yields CDR1 SNHLY and CDR2 FYNNEI. CDR3 size: 17 residues. CDR3 in DNA: TGTGCCAGCAGCAATGGGCAGGAAATCTATAGCAATCAGCCCCAGCATTTT. It yields the protein CASSNGQEIYSNQPQHF.

This chain connects TRBV29-1 to TRBJ2-7; D unresolved. Looked up from germline, CDR1 is SQVTM and CDR2 is ANQGSEA. The CDR3 covers 12 residues. The V end was cut by 6 bases, the J end by 1 base, with 10 bases between. The CDR3 protein is CSVTDGSYEQYF. The CDR3 DNA reads TGCAGCGTCACGGACGGGTCCTACGAGCAGTACTTC.

In its sample, this clone was seen once. Other nucleotide sequences from this sample produce the same CDR3. The chain recombines TRBV6-5 with TRBJ2-7, with 9 nucleotides matching TRBD1. V shed 0 bases and J 4 bases; nucleotides not matched to a gene: 4. The CDR3 has 15 residues. Germline V gives CDR1 MNHEY, CDR2 SVGAGI. The DNA of the CDR3 is TGTGCCAGCAGTTACTCTGACAGGGGGGTTTACGAGCAGTACTTC. Translated: CASSYSDRGVYEQYF.

The rearrangement links TRBV5-4 to TRBJ2-1; the D is unclear. This CDR3 has 14 amino acids. Between the trimmed V and J ends, which lost 4 bases and 0 bases, there was a span of 8 bases. CDR1 SGHNT and CDR2 YYREEE come from the germline V gene (reference sequence). CDR3 sequence: CASSAPASYNEQFF. CDR3 DNA: TGTGCCAGCAGCGCCCCCGCCTCCTACAATGAGCAGTTCTTC. Filled out from reference TRBV5-4 and TRBJ2-1, the complete variable domain reads ETGVTQSPTHLIKTRGQQVTLRCSSQSGHNTVSWYQQALGQGPQFIFQYYREEENGRGNFPPRFSGLQFPNYSSELNVNALELDDSALYLCASSAPASYNEQFFGPGTRLTVL.

The chain links TRBV2 to TRBJ2-5; 10 nucleotides align to TRBD2. CDR1 is SNHLY, CDR2 FYNNEI, per germline. The CDR3 loop spans 16 amino acids. V trimming: 3 bases; J trimming: 3 bases; junction bases outside the gene matches: 7. CDR3 protein: CASSDSTSGEKETQYF. In nucleotides, the CDR3 is TGTGCCAGCAGTGATAGTACTAGCGGGGAGAAAGAGACCCAGTACTTC. The full variable domain, with the rest looked up from reference TRBV2 and TRBJ2-5, is EPEVTQTPSHQVTQMGQEVILRCVPISNHLYFYWYRQILGQKVEFLVSFYNNEISEKSEIFDDQFSVERPDGSNFTLKIRSTKLEDSAMYFCASSDSTSGEKETQYFGPGTRLLVL.

Written as DNA, the CDR3 is TGTGCCAGCAGCCAAGAGGGATTAAACTACGAGCAGTACTTC. The encoded protein is CASSQEGLNYEQYF. The chain couples TRBV4-2 to TRBJ2-7; no reliable D call. Germline CDR1 is LGHNA and CDR2 is YNFKEQ. The CDR3 extends over 14 amino acids. The germline V and J ends were trimmed by 0 bases and 3 bases, with 9 bases remaining between them.

In this sample, this clone turned up once. V usage is TRBV28 and J usage is TRBJ1-4; 7 bases agree with TRBD1. From germline, CDR1 is MDHEN and CDR2 SYDVKM. The CDR3 consists of 14 residues. V trimming: 5 bases; J trimming: 8 bases; junction bases outside the gene matches: 8. The CDR3: CASSETGPREKLFF. CDR3 DNA: TGTGCCAGCAGTGAGACAGGGCCGAGGGAAAAACTGTTTTTT. The full variable domain, its missing parts supplied by reference TRBV28 and TRBJ1-4, is DVKVTQSSRYLVKRTGEKVFLECVQDMDHENMFWYRQDPGLGLRLIYFSYDVKMKEKGDIPEGYSVSREKKERFSLILESASTNQTSMYLCASSETGPREKLFFGSGTQLSVL.

The rearrangement uses TRBV11-3 and TRBJ2-3; D could derive from TRBD1 or TRBD2 (6 bases each). The CDR3 runs to 18 residues. Germline CDR1 and CDR2: SGHNT and YENEEA. V shed 0 bases and J shed 2 bases, with 18 bases lying between them. The CDR3 loop is CASSLDWGAGPNTDTQYF. The CDR3 bases are TGTGCCAGCAGCTTAGATTGGGGGGCTGGGCCAAACACAGATACGCAGTATTTT.

J is TRBJ1-1 and V is TRBV7-2; no clear D. V lost 3 bases and J 6 bases, leaving 14 bases between the germline ends. The CDR3 loop spans 14 amino acids. Per germline, CDR1 SGHTA and CDR2 FQGNSA. The CDR3 nucleotides are TGTGCCAGCAGCTTCGGCGGAGGGTGGGCTGAAGCTTTCTTT. Encoded protein: CASSFGGGWAEAFF.

For the CDR3, the DNA is TGTGCCAGCAGCTCCCCCTTGGAGGGGGGACAGGGAGGGAGGTACGAGCAGTACTTC. Translation gives CASSSPLEGGQGGRYEQYF. The chain links TRBV11-2 to TRBJ2-7; TRBD1 matches 9 bases. The CDR3 length is 19 residues. V trimming: 4 bases; J trimming: 4 bases; junction bases outside the gene matches: 20. In germline, CDR1 is SGHAT, CDR2 FQNNGV.

Of note for this clone: The conserved phenylalanine or tryptophan normally closing the CDR3 is absent here, so this likely arose from a read error. The chain has TRBV30 and TRBJ1-2; D unclear. Germline lookup yields CDR1 GTSNPN and CDR2 SVGIG (reference sequence). The CDR3 has 13 residues. V was trimmed by 0 bases and J by 2 bases, leaving 7 bases between them. The CDR3 DNA reads as TGTGCCTGGAGTGTTAATTGGAACTATGGCTACACCCTC. It encodes CAWSVNWNYGYTL.

V gene TRBV29-1 combines with J gene TRBJ2-3, with 7 bases identical to TRBD1. Germline-derived CDR1 and CDR2 are SQVTM and ANQGSEA. Trimming took 4 bases from V and 4 from J; bases not matched to a gene: 8. The CDR3 is 14 amino acids. This CDR3 is CSVGGTAQPDTQYF. In DNA form, the CDR3 reads TGCAGCGTTGGTGGGACAGCCCAACCAGATACGCAGTATTTT.

As regards this clone: This sample includes further DNA sequences coding for the same CDR3. V gene TRBV7-9 combines with J gene TRBJ2-5, with D perhaps TRBD2 (5 bases). CDR1 is SEHNR, CDR2 FQNEAQ, per germline (reference sequence). V was pared by 1 base and J by 1 base, with 7 bases between. The CDR3 extends over 14 amino acids. This chain's CDR3 is CASSLVATQETQYF. The CDR3 DNA sequence: TGTGCCAGCAGCTTAGTAGCGACCCAAGAGACCCAGTACTTC.

This clone occurred once. The gene calls are TRBV4-2 and TRBJ1-5, with 8 bases lining up with TRBD1. The CDR3 loop spans 14 amino acids. V shed 7 bases and J 6 bases; nucleotides not matched to a gene: 8. Germline V gives CDR1 LGHNA, CDR2 YNFKEQ. CDR3 in amino acids: CASTPDREGQPQHF. CDR3 nucleotides: TGTGCCAGCACCCCGGACAGGGAGGGTCAGCCCCAGCATTTT.

The rearrangement joins TRBV7-2 to TRBJ2-1; possibly TRBD1 or TRBD2 for D (5 bases each). Per the germline V gene, CDR1 is SGHTA and CDR2 is FQGNSA. The V gene lost 5 bases and the J gene lost 3 bases, with 11 bases spanning the gap. The CDR3 has 14 amino acids. CDR3 in amino acids: CASSPGAIYNEQFF. The CDR3 nucleotides read TGTGCCAGCAGCCCCGGGGCGATCTACAATGAGCAGTTCTTC.

This clone has more than one count but fewer than ten. This chain joins TRBV6-5 and TRBJ1-1, with D uncertain. Per the germline V gene, CDR1 is MNHEY and CDR2 is SVGAGI. The CDR3 length is 14 residues. Trimming took 2 bases from V and 1 from J, leaving 8 bases between them. The CDR3: CASSYNRKNTEAFF. The CDR3 bases are TGTGCCAGCAGTTACAACAGAAAGAACACTGAAGCTTTCTTT.

V and J are TRBV14 and TRBJ1-1, with D unresolved. The CDR3 covers 12 residues. The V gene lost 3 bases and the J gene lost 4 bases, with 6 bases spanning the gap. CDR1 and CDR2 from the germline V gene are SGHDN and FVKESK. CDR3 in DNA: TGTGCCAGCAGCCATTTTAGCACTGAAGCTTTCTTT. This translates into CASSHFSTEAFF.

The chain has TRBV10-3 and TRBJ2-5, with 8 bases matching TRBD2. The end of the DNA is better explained by TRBJ2-7, so the J call may be wrong. This CDR3 region has 14 residues. Germline V gene sequence: CDR1 ENHRY, CDR2 SYGVKD. The CDR3 is CAISDGGGTYEQYF. CDR3 nucleotides: TGTGCCATCAGTGACGGCGGGGGGACCTACGAGCAGTACTTC.

This chain joins TRBV9 and TRBJ1-2, with D possibly being TRBD1 (6 bases). In germline, CDR1 is SGDLS, CDR2 YYNGEE. The CDR3 runs 14 residues. Trimming left V 4 bases short and J 3 bases short, with 13 bases between. CDR3 bases: TGTGCCAGCAGCCCGGAACAGGGATACTATGGCTACACCTTC. Translating gives CASSPEQGYYGYTF. Complete variable domain (other parts from reference TRBV9 and TRBJ1-2): DSGVTQTPKHLITATGQRVTLRCSPRSGDLSVYWYQQSLDQGLQFLIQYYNGEERAKGNILERFSAQQFPDLHSELNLSSLELGDSALYFCASSPEQGYYGYTFGSGTRLTVV.

The chain employs TRBV4-3 and TRBJ2-1; no firm D call. The V gene's germline CDR1 is LGHNA and CDR2 YSLEER. The CDR3 is 14 residues long. V was pared by 0 bases and J by 0 bases, with 3 bases between. The CDR3 is CASSQETSYNEQFF. DNA of the CDR3: TGCGCCAGCAGCCAAGAGACCTCCTACAATGAGCAGTTCTTC.

This chain connects TRBV5-1 to TRBJ1-5; no clear D gene. The CDR3 loop spans 15 amino acids. The germline V gene encodes CDR1 SGHRS and CDR2 YFSETQ. V was clipped by 4 bases and J by 3 bases, with 14 bases between them. The DNA of the CDR3 is TGCGCCAGCAGCCCTTCCTCAAGGGACAATCAGCCCCAGCATTTT. Encoded protein: CASSPSSRDNQPQHF.

The chain links TRBV9 to TRBJ2-1; unclear D gene. Germline V CDR1 and CDR2: SGDLS, YYNGEE. This CDR3 has 15 amino acids. The V gene lost 0 bases and the J gene lost 0 bases, with 7 bases spanning the gap. The CDR3 is CASSVDSASYNEQFF. CDR3 DNA: TGTGCCAGCAGCGTAGATTCGGCCTCCTACAATGAGCAGTTCTTC.

This clone was counted a single time. The chain employs TRBV2 and TRBJ2-7; 8 bases are shared with TRBD2. Per germline, CDR1 SNHLY and CDR2 FYNNEI. J lost 2 bases, V lost 6 bases, and 6 bases had no gene match. This CDR3 spans 14 amino acids. Written as DNA, the CDR3 is TGTGCCAGCAGCCAAGCACTAGCGGCCTACGAGCAGTACTTC. As protein: CASSQALAAYEQYF.